This T cell receptor beta chain was observed in a study of blood T cell repertoires in COVID-19. Study information: Samples representing acute and convalescent COVID-19 were sourced from the United States, Italy and Spain. In each case, the material was cDNA or gDNA derived from T cells, B-cell-depleted T cells, or PBMCs.

Cohorts were assigned according to the clinical history that participants reported. The protocol was immunoSEQ multiplex PCR, while the TCRdb copy is restricted to in-frame clones and leaves out a portion. The data show a few hundred thousand clones, more than 75% seen once. This CDR3 is built from 15 residues. Looked up from germline, CDR1 is LNHNV and CDR2 is YYDKDF (reference sequence). Trimming cost V 0 bases and J 1 base, with 9 bases left between them. Sequenced: PBMCs or T cells enriched from blood (not recorded which). This chain links TRBV15 with TRBJ1-1; D gene uncertain. The sequence was collected from a woman between 18 and 29 years old who had recovered from COVID-19. Here the CDR3 DNA reads TGTGCCACCAGCAGAGAGGGTTCGGGGAACACTGAAGCTTTCTTT. Translated: CATSREGSGNTEAFF.